This T cell receptor beta chain was sequenced during a study of T cells in Graves' hyperthyroidism and ophthalmopathy. Points from the study as a whole: From stable hyperthyroidism, ophthalmopathy was separated by a 13 V-J model.

This clonotype was found a few times. Its cognate antigen is unknown. Enrolled ophthalmopathy patients presented with a Clinical Activity Score of at least 3, a NOSPECS grade of at least 4, and disease duration under 3 months. Uncontrolled infection, other autoimmune disease, pregnancy or lactation led to exclusion. Each diagnosis was grounded in clinical symptoms, serum thyroxine and TRAb, thyroid ultrasound, and orbital computed tomography. This CDR3 region has 15 residues. The V gene's germline CDR1 is WNHNN and CDR2 SYGVQD (reference sequence). V lost 2 bases, J lost 3 bases, and 14 bases lay in between. Regions amplified from RNA transcripts were the TCR beta CDR3 regions. First-round RT-PCR with HTBI primers amplified the TCR CDR3 region. Via MiXCR, TCRdb re-called the multiplex PCR reads, giving one row per CDR3 protein. The table lists hundreds of thousands of distinct CDR3 sequences, roughly 14% of them singletons.

The chain has TRBV10-1 and TRBJ2-7; D is tentatively TRBD1 or TRBD2 (5 bases each). The receptor comes from a man aged 18 to 29 with Graves' ophthalmopathy. What was sequenced was blood. DNA of the CDR3: TGCGCCAGCAGTGAGGGGGGAGATGTAGGCTACGAGCAGTACTTC. It translates to CASSEGGDVGYEQYF.